What follows is one T cell receptor (beta chain) and its context. The sample belongs to a study of blood T cell repertoires in COVID-19. The CDR3 runs 17 residues. Germline CDR1 is KGHSH and CDR2 is LQKENI. With 6 bases clipped from V and 6 bases from J, the junction kept 19 bases outside the gene matches. The repertoire was sequenced with immunoSEQ multiplex PCR; TCRdb's copy has only in-frame clones and lacks some. The sample carries around 200,000 clones, roughly nine tenths recorded once. Enrolled through a virtual design, the participants were between roughly 18 and 90 years of age and came from about two dozen US areas. Participants' reported clinical history set cohort assignment.

The rearrangement joins TRBV18 to TRBJ2-7, with TRBD2 matching over 8 bases. The receptor comes from a woman aged 35 to 49 with acute COVID-19. What was sequenced was PBMCs or T cells enriched from blood (not recorded which). The CDR3 nucleotides are TGTGCCAGCTCCTACCTGCCCCCTCAGCGGGAGACCTCCGAGCAGTACTTC. This translates into CASSYLPPQRETSEQYF.